The source of this T cell receptor (beta chain) is a study of cytomegalovirus exposure and HLA in healthy donors. Looking at the study overall: Earlier, roughly 120 million unique TCR beta sequences were recovered from roughly 180 million T cells by an analysis.

On this clone itself: Its target is not known.

Amplification used 60 Vbeta primers and 13 Jbeta primers. Profiling relied on immunoSEQ multiplex PCR, and the TCRdb table lists in-frame clones only, not all of them. This table holds 150,000 to 200,000 clones. Findings and limits, study-wide: In a later analysis, a missense DCLRE1C variant was linked to TCR beta V- and J-gene trimming. According to an earlier analysis, most TCR beta V segments yielded productive rearrangements about 87% or about 30% of the time.

Germline CDR1 SGHTA, CDR2 FQGNSA. Losses at the gene ends were 1 base for V and 7 bases for J; bases not matched to a gene: 7. The CDR3 runs 16 residues. The sample taken for sequencing was PBMCs. This TCR was sampled from a woman aged 18-30 years in good health and CMV-seropositive. The rearrangement links TRBV7-2 to TRBJ2-1; 10 positions agree with TRBD2. CDR3 nucleotides: TGTGCCAGCAGCTTAGGGGGGGCTAGCGGGGGAAATGAGCAGTTCTTC. Translated: CASSLGGASGGNEQFF. Using reference TRBV7-2 and TRBJ2-1 for the parts outside the CDR3, the full variable domain is GAGVSQSPSNKVTEKGKDVELRCDPISGHTALYWYRQSLGQGLEFLIYFQGNSAPDKSGLPSDRFSAERTGGSVSTLTIQRTQQEDSAVYLCASSLGGASGGNEQFFGPGTRLTVL.